Reported below is one TCR beta chain. Its antigen is as yet unknown. This CDR3 is built from 13 residues. The germline gives CDR1 MRHNA, CDR2 SNTAGT. V was pared by 6 bases and J by 6 bases, with 12 bases between. No infections or other immune events were documented during collection. The sample comes from a study of identifying expanded T cells in peripheral blood. Assay used: immunoSEQ multiplex PCR; TCRdb lists only in-frame clones, some missing. Of around 100,000 clones listed, about 91% are singletons. Study-level points and caveats: Variance in clone template counts between approximately 2-week samples significantly increased with total template count across all healthy donors. Technical replicates showed 0.9 to 1.5 changed clones; roughly two weeks about 16.4; four weeks 19.

Material: blood. V is TRBV6-4 and J is TRBJ2-1, with D possibly called TRBD1 or TRBD2 (5 bases each). This clonotype originated in a person between 18 and 70 years old in good health. The CDR3 DNA is TGTGCCAGCAGCCTGGGACGCCTCAATGAGCAGTTCTTC. This sequence encodes CASSLGRLNEQFF.